Listed here is a single TCR beta chain. There is no known antigen for this receptor. Qualities for individual bases were not recorded, and no much larger clone is one base off. Healthy HIV-negative adults with no recently reported acute infections or vaccinations were included as donors. Every donor was a Caucasian adult living in Nashville, Tennessee, USA. CD4+ T cells were enriched through magnetic negative selection, after which naive cells were positively selected on CD45RA and the remaining negative fraction served as the memory subset. After blood collection by leukapheresis, PBMCs were isolated using Ficoll-Histopaque density gradient centrifugation and then cryopreserved in the vapor phase of liquid nitrogen. Analytical flow cytometry was used to check the purity and quantity of every magnetically sorted T cell population. Each sorted fraction had its genomic DNA isolated and then quantified by UV absorbance on a Nanodrop 2000c.

Using the deep immunoSEQ assay, TCR CDR3 regions were amplified from genomic DNA by multiplex PCR. Genomic DNA extracted from each cell subset was distributed evenly over all wells of several immunoSEQ 96-well plates, and each plate served as one replicate. Each replicate PCR for sorted subsets received roughly 200 ng genomic DNA, equal to about 30,000 T cell genomes. Purified libraries were quantified with a Qubit 3.0 fluorometer, sized on a Bioanalyzer 2100, and re-quantified with the KAPA Library Quantification kit. A separate single-read 150-cycle Illumina NextSeq 550 flow cell was used to sequence each immunoSEQ 96-well plate. Processing in the source paper ran as follows. Because the immunoSEQ output held only junctional sequences and lacked quality scores, the filtering could not match the filtering applied to full-length reads. Sequences were annotated with PyIR, a Python wrapper for IgBLAST v1.9, and V/J genes and CDR3 were assigned using IMGT germline references. Reads were removed for weak V/J assignments (E-value above 1e-6), missing CDR3, stop codons, out-of-frame junctions, or ambiguous translated residues. V3J clonotypes were defined as sequences sharing the same inferred V gene, J gene, and CDR3 amino acid sequence. Percentage overlap between repertoires was calculated by dividing the number of shared unique clonotypes by the size of the smaller repertoire. RTK rarefaction, the Chao1 estimator, and Recon v2.1 estimates of unobserved clonotypes were used to assess repertoire richness. For all TCRbeta clonotypes obtained by the gDNA method from a handful of donors, generation probabilities were computed with OLGA. The table was pulled from immuneACCESS by TCRdb, which kept in-frame rearrangements only. Such tables lose some clones; where checked, under half of the loss comes from unresolved V genes, and the rest has no known cause. V and J calls plus clone size are reproduced from that table; the DNA served to infer D and trimming. For this sample the table gives about 2.3 million clones, of which less than 95% were detected only once. Of the sample, approximately 0.41% falls within the top ten clones.

CDR1 and CDR2, per the germline V gene, are SGHTA and FQGNSA. The CDR3 goes from the cysteine to the phenylalanine over 15 residues. Only the CDR3 part of the read is kept: 45 bases, read in frame from the first base. The V and J ends are trimmed by 0 bases and 4 bases, leaving 10 bases between them. The sample originates from a study of shared clonotypes between healthy human individuals (dated by TCRdb to 2018 to 2021). For context, the study as a whole: The cohort included three men and a couple of women between 18 and 49 years of age. To increase sequencing depth and limit assay-specific biases, TCR repertoire library preparation and sequencing were carried out by different laboratories using diverse techniques. Each donor's leukapheresis produced roughly between roughly 0.85 and 10 billion PBMCs. To estimate repertoire size and how much clonotype sharing occurs between individuals, the study deeply sequenced the blood TCR repertoires of five healthy adults. For each donor, CD4 naive and CD4 memory were each run on three plates, CD8 naive on two plates, and CD8 memory on one plate. The full study reports these points: Naive subsets generally had larger estimated clonotype richness than memory subsets did. Compared with non-shared clonotypes, clonotypes shared by all four sorted-subset donors had higher generation probabilities. When several donors were compared, the shared fraction of clonotypes was about 5.2% for naive CD4, approximately 3.3% for naive CD8, about 2.5% for memory CD4, and less than 0.45% for memory CD8. Only blood was sampled, and tissue TCR repertoires likely differ from those in blood. Because the study included a small number of donors, the genetic and exposure-history diversity represented was limited. Pairwise subsampling indicated that sequencing depth was expected to affect the degree of clonotype sharing among donors. Incomplete sequencing was indicated by rarefaction of sorted-subset datasets, despite the large sequencing depth.

The sample taken for sequencing was naive CD4+ T cells from PBMCs. What this sample's cell subset or site label stands for: CD45RA+ positively selected. The V gene is TRBV7-2 and the J gene is TRBJ1-5; no D gene can be assigned with confidence. The TCR was taken from a man aged 18 to 29 in good health. Some clones in this sample may be carry-over from other donors' samples. The CDR3: CASSLANSFNQPQHF. The DNA reads TGTGCCAGCAGCTTAGCGAACAGCTTTAATCAGCCCCAGCATTTT.